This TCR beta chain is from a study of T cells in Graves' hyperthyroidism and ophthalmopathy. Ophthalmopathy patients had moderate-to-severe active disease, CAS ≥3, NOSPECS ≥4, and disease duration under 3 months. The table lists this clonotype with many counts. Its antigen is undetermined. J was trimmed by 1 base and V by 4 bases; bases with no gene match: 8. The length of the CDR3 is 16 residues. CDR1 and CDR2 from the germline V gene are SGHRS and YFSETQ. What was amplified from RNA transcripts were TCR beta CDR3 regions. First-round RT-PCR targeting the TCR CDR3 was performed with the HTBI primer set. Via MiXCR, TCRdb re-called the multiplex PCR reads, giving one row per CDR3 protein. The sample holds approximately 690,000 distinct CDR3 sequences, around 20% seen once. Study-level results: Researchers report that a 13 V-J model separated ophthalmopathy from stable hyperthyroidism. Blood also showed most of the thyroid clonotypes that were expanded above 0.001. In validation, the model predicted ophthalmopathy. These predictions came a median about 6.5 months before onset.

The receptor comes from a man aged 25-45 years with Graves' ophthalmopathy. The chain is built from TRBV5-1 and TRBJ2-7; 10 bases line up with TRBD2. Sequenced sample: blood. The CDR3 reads CASSPGGTSESYEQYF. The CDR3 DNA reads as TGCGCCAGCAGCCCGGGCGGGACTAGCGAGTCCTACGAGCAGTACTTC.